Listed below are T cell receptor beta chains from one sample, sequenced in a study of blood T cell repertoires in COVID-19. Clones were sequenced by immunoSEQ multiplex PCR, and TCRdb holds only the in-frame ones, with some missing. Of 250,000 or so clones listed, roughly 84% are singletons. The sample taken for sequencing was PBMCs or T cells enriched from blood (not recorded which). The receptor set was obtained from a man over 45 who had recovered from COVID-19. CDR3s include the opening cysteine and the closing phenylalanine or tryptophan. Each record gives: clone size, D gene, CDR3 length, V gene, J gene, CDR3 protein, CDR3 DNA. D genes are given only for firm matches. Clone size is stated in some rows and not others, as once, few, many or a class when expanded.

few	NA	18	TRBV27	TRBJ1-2	CASSRRNPGTSNNYGYTF	TGTGCCAGCAGCCGAAGGAACCCCGGGACATCAAATAACTATGGCTACACCTTC
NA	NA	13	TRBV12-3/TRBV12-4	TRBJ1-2	CASRPQEAYGYTF	TGTGCCAGCAGGCCCCAGGAGGCTTATGGCTACACCTTC
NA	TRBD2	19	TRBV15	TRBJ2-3	CATSRDGTSGGYGTDTQYF	TGTGCCACCAGCAGAGATGGGACTAGCGGGGGTTATGGCACAGATACGCAGTATTTT
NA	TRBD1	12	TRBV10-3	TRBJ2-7	CAIGTAAYEQYF	TGTGCCATCGGGACAGCAGCCTACGAGCAGTACTTC
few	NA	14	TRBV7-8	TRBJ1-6	CASSSPSYNSPLHF	TGTGCCAGCAGCTCTCCCAGCTATAATTCACCCCTCCACTTT
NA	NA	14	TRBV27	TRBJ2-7	CASSLSRGHYEQYF	TGTGCCAGCAGTTTAAGCAGGGGACACTACGAGCAGTACTTC
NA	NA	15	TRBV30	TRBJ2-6	CAWTKGGSGANVLTF	TGTGCCTGGACCAAAGGGGGCTCTGGGGCCAACGTCCTGACTTTC
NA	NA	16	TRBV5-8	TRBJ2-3	CASSFRTTLFTDTQYF	TGTGCCAGCAGCTTCCGGACAACCCTTTTCACAGATACGCAGTATTTT
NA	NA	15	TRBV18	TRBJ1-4	CASSVRRGGDEKLFF	TGTGCCAGCTCAGTCCGACGCGGGGGAGACGAAAAACTGTTTTTT
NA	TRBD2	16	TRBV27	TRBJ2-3	CASSYLLAGGVDTQYF	TGTGCCAGCAGTTACCTCCTAGCGGGAGGGGTAGATACGCAGTATTTT